This T cell receptor (beta chain) originates from a study of OX40 agonist ivuxolimab in advanced cancers. Background on the study: Partial responses were achieved by three patients, of whom one had hepatocellular carcinoma and two had cutaneous melanoma. Regarding the study as a whole: Compared with others, partial responders at 0.1-3.0 mg/kg displayed clonal expansion among the lowest. Clonal expansion was seen in CD4+ and CD8+ blood T cells by week 6 at 0.1 to 3.0 mg/kg.

The V and J ends lost 4 bases and 1 base respectively, with 7 bases between them. Looked up from germline, CDR1 is SGHTA and CDR2 is FQGNSA. The CDR3 has 13 amino acids. If patients had autoimmune disease history or systemic immunosuppression, they were excluded. Points on this clone: The antigen remains undetermined.

Some clones are missing from TCRdb's copy, which holds only in-frame ones; the method was immunoSEQ multiplex PCR. The sample lists 70,000 to 85,000 clones; 65% to 90% were seen once. This TCR derives from an adult with an advanced solid tumor such as melanoma, head and neck, liver or kidney cancer. This chain uses TRBV7-2 with TRBJ1-1; D remains ambiguous. The specimen comprised CD4+ or CD8+ T cells sorted from blood, sampled in a trial of the OX40 agonist ivuxolimab. CDR3 DNA: TGTGCCAGCAGCTATGACGGGAACACTGAAGCTTTCTTT. Translation: CASSYDGNTEAFF. The whole variable domain, remainder taken from reference TRBV7-2 and TRBJ1-1, is GAGVSQSPSNKVTEKGKDVELRCDPISGHTALYWYRQSLGQGLEFLIYFQGNSAPDKSGLPSDRFSAERTGGSVSTLTIQRTQQEDSAVYLCASSYDGNTEAFFGQGTRLTVV.